The 27 T cell receptor beta chains below were found in one sample sequenced in a study of blood T cells in healthy people across ages. Using a J-beta primer mix together with a sample-barcoded 5' primer, a second PCR was run for roughly 6 to 12 cycles. One entry per CDR3 protein results from TCRdb running MiXCR on the 5' RACE reads. This sample has more than 500,000 distinct CDR3 sequences, with roughly a quarter found just once. A further study also used this sample, focusing on T cells of mothers and their children.

Sequenced input: blood. These receptors were collected from a boy aged 2 to 10 in good health.

This clonotype has more than one count but fewer than ten. This rearrangement joins TRBV15 to TRBJ2-2; D is undetermined. Trimming stripped 5 bases from V and 5 bases from J, with 9 bases between. Germline V gene lookup returns CDR1 LNHNV and CDR2 YYDKDF (reference sequence). The CDR3 spans 13 residues. The CDR3 loop reads CATSGIWTGELFF. The CDR3 DNA is TGTGCCACCAGCGGGATTTGGACCGGGGAGCTGTTTTTT.

J is TRBJ2-1 and V is TRBV7-9; 8 nucleotides match TRBD1. TRBJ2-5 explains the end of the DNA better; the J call may be wrong. The CDR3 contains 18 residues. Germline loops: CDR1 SEHNR, CDR2 FQNEAQ (reference sequence). The CDR3: CASSLALLRGRLGETQYF. CDR3 nucleotide sequence: TGTGCCAGCAGCTTAGCGCTACTCAGGGGGCGCTTAGGTGAGACCCAGTACTTC.

The chain is built from TRBV7-9 and TRBJ2-3; no definite D call. The V gene lost 5 bases and the J gene lost 2 bases, with 14 bases spanning the gap. The CDR3 is 15 amino acids. Germline lookup yields CDR1 SEHNR and CDR2 FQNEAQ (reference sequence). The CDR3 DNA reads as TGTGCCAGCAGCAAAAGCAGGAGATACACAGATACGCAGTATTTT. Its protein is CASSKSRRYTDTQYF.

This clonotype was detected a few times. The chain carries TRBV9 and TRBJ2-2; 7 bases are a match to TRBD2. V shed 4 bases, J shed 5 bases, and the junction held 5 bases outside the gene matches. The CDR3 spans 14 residues. The germline V gene encodes CDR1 SGDLS and CDR2 YYNGEE. The CDR3 region is CASSKGGGTGELFF. The CDR3 nucleotides read TGTGCCAGCAGCAAAGGCGGGGGAACCGGGGAGCTGTTTTTT.

J is TRBJ2-7 and V is TRBV20-1; the D gene is possibly TRBD2 (6 bases). Germline loops: CDR1 DFQATT, CDR2 SNEGSKA (reference sequence). This CDR3 has 14 amino acids. The ends were cut back, 3 bases at V and 2 bases at J, with 14 bases in the middle. The chain's CDR3 is CSARRAGTTYEQYF. The CDR3 coding sequence is TGCAGTGCTAGGAGGGCGGGGACGACCTACGAGCAGTACTTC.

Comment on this clonotype: One end of the junction fails to match germline, which may point to a read error. The chain recombines TRBV7-9 with TRBJ1-1, with D unresolved. This CDR3 contains 14 residues. Germline CDR1 reads SEHNR; CDR2 reads FQNEAQ (reference sequence). The CDR3 loop reads CASSLWGMNIEAFF. DNA for the CDR3: TGTGCCAGCAGCTTGTGGGGAATGAACATTGAAGCTTTCTTT.

The V and J genes are TRBV28 and TRBJ1-3; 7 bases match TRBD1. The CDR3 is 15 residues long. Germline CDR1 is MDHEN and CDR2 is SYDVKM. After removal of 5 bases from V and 4 bases from J, the junction contained 8 bases not matched to a gene. Here the CDR3 DNA reads TGTGCCAGCAGTACAGGGGAAATTAAAGGAAACACCATATATTTT. Translating gives CASSTGEIKGNTIYF. The full variable domain, in which reference TRBV28 and TRBJ1-3 provide the parts outside the CDR3, is DVKVTQSSRYLVKRTGEKVFLECVQDMDHENMFWYRQDPGLGLRLIYFSYDVKMKEKGDIPEGYSVSREKKERFSLILESASTNQTSMYLCASSTGEIKGNTIYFGEGSWLTVV.

The chain employs TRBV7-9 and TRBJ1-4, with D uncertain. Germline V gene lookup returns CDR1 SEHNR and CDR2 FQNEAQ (reference sequence). The CDR3 runs 15 residues. Trimming removed 4 bases from V and 3 bases from J, with 12 bases in between. CDR3 coding DNA: TGTGCCAGCAGCTGGTCGGGCCTGGCTAATGAAAAACTGTTTTTT. Amino acids: CASSWSGLANEKLFF. Variable domain in full (rest from reference TRBV7-9 and TRBJ1-4): DTGVSQNPRHKITKRGQNVTFRCDPISEHNRLYWYRQTLGQGPEFLTYFQNEAQLEKSRLLSDRFSAERPKGSFSTLEIQRTEQGDSAMYLCASSWSGLANEKLFFGSGTQLSVL.

The rearrangement uses TRBV3-1 and TRBJ1-3, with a weak D call TRBD1 (5 bases). V dropped 8 bases and J dropped 0 bases, with 17 bases sitting between them. Germline values: CDR1 LGHDT, CDR2 YNNKEL (reference sequence). The CDR3 spans 16 residues. CDR3 in amino acids: CASGSRTGLSGNTIYF. CDR3 coding DNA: TGTGCCAGCGGGAGTCGAACAGGACTCTCTGGAAACACCATATATTTT.

The chain joins TRBV21-1 to TRBJ2-1; the table's D call, TRBD2, has no DNA check behind it. TRBV21-1 is shown as a pseudogene. There are 16 residues in the CDR3. Written as DNA, the CDR3 is TGTGCCAGCAGCAATTGTGCGGGCTCAATAAAGAATGAGCAGTTCTTC. Protein sequence: CASSNCAGSIKNEQFF.

The V call is TRBV12-3 or TRBV12-4, the J call TRBJ1-4; D gene ambiguous. The V end lost 4 bases, the J end lost 6 bases, and 9 bases lay between the germline ends. CDR3 length: 13 residues. The DNA of the CDR3 is TGTGCCAGCAGTTACAGCGTAGATGAAAAACTGTTTTTT. It codes for CASSYSVDEKLFF.

This clonotype came up many times. V usage is TRBV7-9 and J usage is TRBJ2-1; the match to TRBD2 covers 10 bases. V lost 1 base, J lost 7 bases, and 4 bases stayed unmatched. The CDR3 runs to 15 residues. Germline values: CDR1 SEHNR, CDR2 FQNEAQ (reference sequence). The CDR3 reads CASSLVLAGANEQFF. CDR3 DNA sequence: TGTGCCAGCAGCTTAGTCCTAGCGGGGGCTAATGAGCAGTTCTTC.

Only a few counts were recorded for this clonotype. The V call is TRBV28, the J call TRBJ1-5; tentative D call: TRBD1 (5 bases). CDR3 length: 15 amino acids. With 2 bases removed from V and 4 bases from J, the gap between germline ends came to 12 bases. Germline loops: CDR1 MDHEN, CDR2 SYDVKM. CDR3 in amino acids: CASSLRGNGNQPQHF. The CDR3 DNA is TGTGCCAGCAGTTTACGGGGGAATGGGAATCAGCCCCAGCATTTT.

This clonotype came up a few times. V gene TRBV12-3 or TRBV12-4 combines with J gene TRBJ2-7; possibly TRBD2 for D (5 bases). Trimming shortened V by 5 bases and J by 0 bases, and 14 bases separated the two germline ends. This CDR3 contains 15 residues. The CDR3 sequence is CASSPRARSSYEQYF. CDR3 coding DNA: TGTGCCAGCAGTCCGCGGGCCAGGAGCTCCTACGAGCAGTACTTC.

J is TRBJ2-1 and V is TRBV29-1, with TRBD2 matching 10 bases. CDR1 and CDR2 (germline): SQVTM, ANQGSEA. There are 13 residues in the CDR3. V gave up 7 bases and J gave up 7 bases; unmatched junction bases: 7. CDR3 loop: CSAGTSVGNEQFF. CDR3 DNA: TGCAGCGCCGGGACTAGCGTTGGGAATGAGCAGTTCTTC.

The chain uses TRBV6-5 and TRBJ2-5, with D perhaps matching TRBD2 (6 bases). The DNA matches TRBJ2-7 better at its end, which makes the J call doubtful. Per the germline V gene, CDR1 is MNHEY and CDR2 is SVGAGI. This CDR3 is 13 amino acids long. CDR3 nucleotides: TGTGCCAGCTCCGGGGGAGTCACCTACGAGCAGTACTTC. Its translation: CASSGGVTYEQYF.

This clonotype was counted only a few times. Here the CDR3 DNA reads TGCGCCAGCAGTGAGGCCACCGGGGAGCTGTTTTTT. It is translated as CASSEATGELFF. This chain links TRBV10-1 with TRBJ2-2; D gene uncertain. Germline V gene lookup returns CDR1 WNHNN and CDR2 SYGVQD (reference sequence). V was trimmed by 2 bases and J by 4 bases, leaving 2 bases between them. This CDR3 comprises 12 residues.

The J gene is TRBJ2-7, the V gene TRBV29-1; 7 bases are a match to TRBD2. Germline CDR1 reads SQVTM; CDR2 reads ANQGSEA. The CDR3 runs to 13 residues. With V trimmed by 3 bases and J by 3 bases, 5 bases remained unmatched. CDR3 protein: CSVDISSGYEQYF. The CDR3 DNA follows: TGCAGCGTTGATATCTCTAGCGGCTACGAGCAGTACTTC.

The CDR3 region has the DNA TGTGCCAGCAGCCATAGTGGGATTGAGCAGTACTTC. This codes for CASSHSGIEQYF. The rearrangement uses TRBV3-1 and TRBJ2-5; D unclear. The CDR3 is 12 amino acids. Per germline, CDR1 LGHDT and CDR2 YNNKEL (reference sequence). V was cut by 3 bases and J by 11 bases, with 13 bases left in between.

The chain has TRBV10-3 and TRBJ1-6; D not resolved. CDR1 is ENHRY, CDR2 SYGVKD, per germline. Trimming cost V 3 bases and J 8 bases, with 17 bases left between them. The CDR3 has 16 amino acids. This CDR3 reads CAISDGSPGRDSPLHF. As DNA, the CDR3 is TGTGCCATCAGTGATGGTTCCCCGGGAAGGGATTCACCCCTCCACTTT.

The rearrangement joins TRBV5-1 to TRBJ2-2; unclear D gene. The CDR3 consists of 14 residues. Trimming cost V 1 base and J 4 bases, with 8 bases left between them. Germline lookup yields CDR1 SGHRS and CDR2 YFSETQ. The DNA of the CDR3 is TGCGCCAGCAGCTTGAAGCGAAGCACCGGGGAGCTGTTTTTT. Its protein product is CASSLKRSTGELFF.

This sequence joins TRBV12-3 or TRBV12-4 and TRBJ2-5; 7 bases agree with TRBD1. The J call could be wrong; TRBJ2-1 is a better fit for the DNA end. The CDR3 contains 16 residues. This chain's CDR3 is CASSSTPDRERPEQFF. In DNA form, the CDR3 reads TGTGCCAGCAGTTCAACTCCTGACAGGGAGCGGCCTGAGCAGTTCTTC.

The chain links TRBV4-1 to TRBJ2-6; D not certain. V shed 1 base and J shed 2 bases, with 6 bases lying between them. The germline V gene has CDR1 MGHRA and CDR2 YSYEKL. The CDR3 is made up of 15 amino acids. CDR3 amino acids: CASSQVMTGANVLTF. CDR3 sequence (DNA): TGCGCCAGCAGCCAAGTGATGACTGGGGCCAACGTCCTGACTTTC.

On this clonotype: The junction shows a germline mismatch at one end, possibly a read error. The chain links TRBV7-2 to TRBJ1-4; D ambiguous. Germline V gene data show CDR1 as SGHTA and CDR2 as FQGNSA. The CDR3 has 15 amino acids. The DNA of the CDR3 is TGTGCCAGCAGCTCCTCGACCGTGGCTAATGAAAACCTGTTTTTT. This gives the protein CASSSSTVANENLFF.

The CDR3 bases are TGCAGCGTTGAGGACAGGCCCTCTTTCTACAATGAGCAGTTCTTC. This encodes CSVEDRPSFYNEQFF. The V and J genes are TRBV29-1 and TRBJ2-1, with TRBD1 matching 7 bases. CDR1 is SQVTM and CDR2 is ANQGSEA in the germline V gene. V was clipped by 3 bases and J by 3 bases; unmatched bases: 8. There are 15 residues in the CDR3.

The genes are TRBV15 and TRBJ2-5; tentatively, D is TRBD2 (6 bases). The V and J ends lost 0 bases and 2 bases respectively, with 10 bases between them. The germline V gene encodes CDR1 LNHNV and CDR2 YYDKDF (reference sequence). The CDR3 loop spans 15 amino acids. The CDR3 bases are TGTGCCACCAGCAGAGATCCGGGGGTTCAAGAGACCCAGTACTTC. Translating gives CATSRDPGVQETQYF. The full variable domain, rest sourced from reference TRBV15 and TRBJ2-5, is DAMVIQNPRYQVTQFGKPVTLSCSQTLNHNVMYWYQQKSSQAPKLLFHYYDKDFNNEADTPDNFQSRRPNTSFCFLDIRSPGLGDTAMYLCATSRDPGVQETQYFGPGTRLLVL.

This clonotype turned up a few times. The chain recombines TRBV5-5 with TRBJ2-4, with TRBD1 matching over 9 bases. The J segment lost 1 base and the V segment lost 4 bases, leaving 9 bases of the junction unmatched. The CDR3 loop spans 17 amino acids. Germline loops: CDR1 SGHKS, CDR2 YYEKEE (reference sequence). CDR3 DNA: TGTGCCAGCAGCCCCGGGACAGGGTCATGGGCCAAAAACATTCAGTACTTC. It yields the protein CASSPGTGSWAKNIQYF. Full variable domain (outside the CDR3, taken from reference TRBV5-5 and TRBJ2-4): DAGVTQSPTHLIKTRGQQVTLRCSPISGHKSVSWYQQVLGQGPQFIFQYYEKEERGRGNFPDRFSARQFPNYSSELNVNALLLGDSALYLCASSPGTGSWAKNIQYFGAGTRLSVL.